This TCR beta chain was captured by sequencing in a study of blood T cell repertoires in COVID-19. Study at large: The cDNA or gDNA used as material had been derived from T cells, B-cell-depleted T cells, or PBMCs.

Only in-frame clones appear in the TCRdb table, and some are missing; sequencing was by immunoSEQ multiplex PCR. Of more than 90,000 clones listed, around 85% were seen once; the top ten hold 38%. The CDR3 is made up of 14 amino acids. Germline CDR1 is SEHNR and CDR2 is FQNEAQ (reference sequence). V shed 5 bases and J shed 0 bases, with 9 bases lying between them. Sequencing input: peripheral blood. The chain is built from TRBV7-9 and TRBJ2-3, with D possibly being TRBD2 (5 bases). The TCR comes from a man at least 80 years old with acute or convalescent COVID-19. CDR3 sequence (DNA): TGTGCCAGCAGCCAGACGGGGAGCACAGATACGCAGTATTTT. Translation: CASSQTGSTDTQYF. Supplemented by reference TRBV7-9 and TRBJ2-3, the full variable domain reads DTGVSQNPRHKITKRGQNVTFRCDPISEHNRLYWYRQTLGQGPEFLTYFQNEAQLEKSRLLSDRFSAERPKGSFSTLEIQRTEQGDSAMYLCASSQTGSTDTQYFGPGTRLTVL.